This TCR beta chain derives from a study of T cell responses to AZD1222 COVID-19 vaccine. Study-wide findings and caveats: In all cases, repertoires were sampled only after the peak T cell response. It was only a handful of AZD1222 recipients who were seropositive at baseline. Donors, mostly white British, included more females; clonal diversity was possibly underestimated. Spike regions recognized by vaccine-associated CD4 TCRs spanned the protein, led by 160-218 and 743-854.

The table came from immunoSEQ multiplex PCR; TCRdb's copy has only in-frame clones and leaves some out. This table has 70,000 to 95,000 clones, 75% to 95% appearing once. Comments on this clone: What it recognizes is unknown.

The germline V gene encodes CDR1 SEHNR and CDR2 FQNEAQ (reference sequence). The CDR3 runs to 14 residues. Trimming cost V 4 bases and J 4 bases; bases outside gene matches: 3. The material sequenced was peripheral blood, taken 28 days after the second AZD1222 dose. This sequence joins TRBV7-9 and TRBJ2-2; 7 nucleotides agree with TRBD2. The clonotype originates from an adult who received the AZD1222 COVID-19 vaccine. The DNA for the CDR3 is TGTGCCAGCAGCTCCACTAGCGTCACCGGGGAGCTGTTTTTT. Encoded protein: CASSSTSVTGELFF. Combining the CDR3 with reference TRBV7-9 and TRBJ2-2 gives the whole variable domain DTGVSQNPRHKITKRGQNVTFRCDPISEHNRLYWYRQTLGQGPEFLTYFQNEAQLEKSRLLSDRFSAERPKGSFSTLEIQRTEQGDSAMYLCASSSTSVTGELFFGEGSRLTVL.